The 12 T cell receptor beta chains below come from one sample, sequenced in a study of response to subunit inactivated influenza vaccine. Via MiXCR, TCRdb re-called the RT-PCR reads, giving one row per CDR3 protein. The sample shows hundreds of thousands of distinct CDR3 sequences, around 11% of them seen only once. The same specimen was also included in a second study, on T cells expressing NK-cell markers. That source adds: UMIs accompanied the 5'RACE template switching by which TCR beta cDNA was made.

Source: PBMCs from blood, taken on the day of vaccination. These receptors came from a man between 50 and 59 years old who received an inactivated influenza vaccine.

This clonotype occurred a few times. The chain carries TRBV5-1 and TRBJ1-2, with D tentatively TRBD1 (5 bases). CDR1 and CDR2 (germline): SGHRS, YFSETQ. V was pared by 0 bases and J by 5 bases, with 11 bases between. This CDR3 has 14 residues. The CDR3 region is CASSLAVTEYGYTF. Written as DNA, the CDR3 is TGCGCCAGCAGCTTGGCTGTGACAGAATATGGCTACACCTTC.

The chain has TRBV7-9 and TRBJ1-1; the D is unclear. This CDR3 region has 15 residues. The V end was cut by 7 bases, the J end by 1 base, with 16 bases between. CDR1 SEHNR and CDR2 FQNEAQ come from the germline V gene (reference sequence). The CDR3 loop is CASTLRVEGNTEAFF. The CDR3 region has the DNA TGTGCCAGCACCCTAAGGGTGGAGGGGAACACTGAAGCTTTCTTT.

This clonotype has only a few counts. This chain connects TRBV24-1 to TRBJ2-1, with 9 bases identical to TRBD1. Germline V lookup: CDR1 KGHDR, CDR2 SFDVKD. V shed 3 bases, J shed 5 bases, and the junction held 13 bases outside the gene matches. The CDR3 runs to 18 residues. CDR3 bases: TGTGCCACCAGTGATCCAATCTATACGGGACAGGGTCACAATGAGCAGTTCTTC. Amino acid sequence: CATSDPIYTGQGHNEQFF.

The chain is built from TRBV28 and TRBJ2-7; D may be TRBD1 (5 bases). V dropped 10 bases and J dropped 2 bases, with 12 bases sitting between them. Germline values: CDR1 MDHEN, CDR2 SYDVKM. CDR3 size: 12 residues. The CDR3 spells CATSRGPYEQYF. The CDR3 DNA sequence: TGTGCCACCTCAAGGGGCCCCTACGAGCAGTACTTC.

This clonotype was seen more than once but under ten times. J is TRBJ2-5 and V is TRBV6-5, with D perhaps TRBD2 (6 bases). Looked up from germline, CDR1 is MNHEY and CDR2 is SVGAGI. The CDR3 consists of 14 residues. The V and J ends lost 2 bases and 6 bases respectively, with 13 bases between them. The CDR3 region is CASSYGGQGQTQYF. The CDR3 region has the DNA TGTGCCAGCAGTTACGGAGGGCAGGGCCAGACCCAGTACTTC.

The chain joins TRBV29-1 to TRBJ2-2; D is unclear. The CDR3 consists of 13 residues. Germline V gives CDR1 SQVTM, CDR2 ANQGSEA. Trimming took off 4 bases at V and 0 bases at J, with 6 bases between the two ends. CDR3 region: CSVGITNTGELFF. CDR3 nucleotide sequence: TGCAGCGTTGGAATAACGAACACCGGGGAGCTGTTTTTT.

The gene calls are TRBV7-2 and TRBJ2-7; the D is unclear. Deletions cut 4 bases from V and 1 base from J, with 14 bases between. Germline lookup yields CDR1 SGHTA and CDR2 FQGNSA. The CDR3 sequence is 15 residues long. Written as DNA, the CDR3 is TGTGCCAGCAGCTCCAATGGCGTCAGATCCTACGAGCAGTACTTC. Translating it yields CASSSNGVRSYEQYF.

This clonotype was detected only a few times. This chain connects TRBV6-5 to TRBJ2-5, with D uncertain. V was trimmed by 0 bases and J by 4 bases, leaving 9 bases between them. The CDR3 runs to 14 residues. Germline V gene data show CDR1 as MNHEY and CDR2 as SVGAGI. The CDR3 protein is CASSYSGSRETQYF. The CDR3 DNA sequence: TGTGCCAGCAGTTACTCTGGTAGCCGAGAGACCCAGTACTTC.

This clonotype was counted a few times. The chain links TRBV6-5 to TRBJ2-3; 7 positions match TRBD1. CDR1 is MNHEY and CDR2 is SVGAGI in the germline V gene. The CDR3 consists of 14 residues. Trimming at V came to 2 bases and at J to 6 bases, leaving 5 bases not matched to a gene. For the CDR3, the DNA is TGTGCCAGCAGTTACGACAGGGAGAAGGATACGCAGTATTTT. Its translation is CASSYDREKDTQYF.

This clonotype was detected only a few times. The chain has TRBV14 and TRBJ2-1; D ambiguous. Germline loops: CDR1 SGHDN, CDR2 FVKESK. The CDR3 consists of 14 residues. Trimming removed 0 bases at V and 3 bases at J, with 6 bases between. The DNA for the CDR3 is TGTGCCAGCAGCCAAGATCCGGTCTACAATGAGCAGTTCTTC. Encoded protein: CASSQDPVYNEQFF.

V usage is TRBV5-1 and J usage is TRBJ2-3; TRBD2 agrees at 9 bases. This CDR3 is built from 17 residues. Trimming removed 0 bases from V and 1 base from J; junction bases left unmatched: 6. The V gene's germline CDR1 is SGHRS and CDR2 YFSETQ. In DNA form, the CDR3 reads TGCGCCAGCAGCTTGGGTGTGTCTAGCGGGGGCACAGATACGCAGTATTTT. This encodes CASSLGVSSGGTDTQYF.

This clonotype was counted between two and nine times. This chain connects TRBV12-3 or TRBV12-4 to TRBJ1-3; 7 nucleotides line up with TRBD1. This CDR3 has 16 residues. V lost 3 bases, J lost 2 bases, and 7 bases stayed unmatched. The CDR3 spells CASSFYRGPPGNTIYF. In DNA form, the CDR3 reads TGTGCCAGCAGTTTCTACAGGGGACCCCCTGGAAACACCATATATTTT.